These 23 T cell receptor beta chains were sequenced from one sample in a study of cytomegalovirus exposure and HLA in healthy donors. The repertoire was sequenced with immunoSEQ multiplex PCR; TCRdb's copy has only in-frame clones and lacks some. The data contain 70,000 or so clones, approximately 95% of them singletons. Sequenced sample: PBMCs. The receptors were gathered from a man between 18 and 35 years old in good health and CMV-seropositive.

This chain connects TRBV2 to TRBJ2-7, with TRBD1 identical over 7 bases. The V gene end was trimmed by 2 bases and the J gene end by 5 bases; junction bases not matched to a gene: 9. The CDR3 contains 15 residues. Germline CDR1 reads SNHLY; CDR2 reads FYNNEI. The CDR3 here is CASSEMLGGINEQYF. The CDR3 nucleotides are TGTGCCAGCAGTGAAATGTTAGGGGGCATCAACGAGCAGTACTTC.

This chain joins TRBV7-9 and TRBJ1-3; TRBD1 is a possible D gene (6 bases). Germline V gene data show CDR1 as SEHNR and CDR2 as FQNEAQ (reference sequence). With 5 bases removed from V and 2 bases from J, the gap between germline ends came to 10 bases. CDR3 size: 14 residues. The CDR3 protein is CASSNRETGNTIYF. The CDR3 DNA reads TGTGCCAGCAGCAACAGGGAAACTGGAAACACCATATATTTT.

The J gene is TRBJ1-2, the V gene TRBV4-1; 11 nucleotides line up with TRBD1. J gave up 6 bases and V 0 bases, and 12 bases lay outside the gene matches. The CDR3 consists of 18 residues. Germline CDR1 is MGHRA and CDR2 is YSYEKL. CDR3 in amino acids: CASSQEWTGGAIYNGYTF. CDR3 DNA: TGCGCCAGCAGCCAAGAATGGACAGGGGGCGCAATATATAATGGCTACACCTTC.

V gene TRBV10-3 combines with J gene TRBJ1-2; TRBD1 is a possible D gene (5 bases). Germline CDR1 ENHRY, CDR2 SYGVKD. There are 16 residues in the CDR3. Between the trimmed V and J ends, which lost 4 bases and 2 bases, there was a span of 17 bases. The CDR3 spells CAISADQRGGNYGYTF. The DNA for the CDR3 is TGTGCCATCAGTGCTGACCAAAGGGGAGGAAACTATGGCTACACCTTC.

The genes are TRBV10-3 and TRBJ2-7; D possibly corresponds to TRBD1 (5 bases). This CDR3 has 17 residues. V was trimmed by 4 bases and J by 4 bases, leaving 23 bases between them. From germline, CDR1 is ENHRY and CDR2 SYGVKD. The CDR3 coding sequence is TGTGCCATCAGTGGGACCCTCGCTAGGACAAACTTTTACGAGCAGTACTTC. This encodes CAISGTLARTNFYEQYF.

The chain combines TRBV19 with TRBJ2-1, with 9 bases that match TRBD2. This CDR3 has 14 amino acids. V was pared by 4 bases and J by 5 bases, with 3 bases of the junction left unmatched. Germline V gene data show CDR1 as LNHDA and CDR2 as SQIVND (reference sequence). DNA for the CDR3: TGTGCCAGTAGTACTAGCGGGGCTAACAATGAGCAGTTCTTC. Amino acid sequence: CASSTSGANNEQFF.

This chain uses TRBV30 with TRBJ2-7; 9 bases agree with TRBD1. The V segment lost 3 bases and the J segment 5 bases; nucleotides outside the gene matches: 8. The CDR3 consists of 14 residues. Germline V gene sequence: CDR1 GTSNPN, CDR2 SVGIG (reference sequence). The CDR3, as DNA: TGTGCCTGGAGCCCCGGGACAGGGTATGACGAGCAGTACTTC. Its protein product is CAWSPGTGYDEQYF.

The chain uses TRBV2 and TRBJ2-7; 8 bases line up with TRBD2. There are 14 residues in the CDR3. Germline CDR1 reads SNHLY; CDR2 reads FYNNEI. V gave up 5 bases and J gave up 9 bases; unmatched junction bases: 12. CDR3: CASSQPGGDGAQYF. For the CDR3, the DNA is TGTGCCAGCAGTCAACCGGGGGGGGATGGGGCGCAGTACTTC. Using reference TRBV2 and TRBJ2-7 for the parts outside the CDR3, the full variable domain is EPEVTQTPSHQVTQMGQEVILRCVPISNHLYFYWYRQILGQKVEFLVSFYNNEISEKSEIFDDQFSVERPDGSNFTLKIRSTKLEDSAMYFCASSQPGGDGAQYFGPGTRLTVT.

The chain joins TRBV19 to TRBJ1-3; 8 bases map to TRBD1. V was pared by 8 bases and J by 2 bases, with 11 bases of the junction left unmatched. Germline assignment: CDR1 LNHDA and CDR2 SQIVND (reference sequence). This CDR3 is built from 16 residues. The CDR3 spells CASRPSRQGTGNTIYF. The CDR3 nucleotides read TGTGCCAGTCGTCCGTCGAGACAGGGGACTGGAAACACCATATATTTT. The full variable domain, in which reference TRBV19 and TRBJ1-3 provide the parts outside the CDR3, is DGGITQSPKYLFRKEGQNVTLSCEQNLNHDAMYWYRQDPGQGLRLIYYSQIVNDFQKGDIAEGYSVSREKKESFPLTVTSAQKNPTAFYLCASRPSRQGTGNTIYFGEGSWLTVV.

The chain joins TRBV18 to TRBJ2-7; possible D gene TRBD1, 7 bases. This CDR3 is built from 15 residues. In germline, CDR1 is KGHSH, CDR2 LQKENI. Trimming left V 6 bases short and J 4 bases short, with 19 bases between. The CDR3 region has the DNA TGTGCCAGCTCTCCAGCGGCAGGGGGGAAGTACGAGCAGTACTTC. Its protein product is CASSPAAGGKYEQYF.

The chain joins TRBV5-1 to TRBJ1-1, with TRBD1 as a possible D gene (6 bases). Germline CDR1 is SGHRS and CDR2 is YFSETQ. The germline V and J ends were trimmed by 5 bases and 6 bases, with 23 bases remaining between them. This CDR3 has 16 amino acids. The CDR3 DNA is TGCGCCAGCAGTCAAGGGGGGGTAGTAAGTTCCGCTGAAGCTTTCTTT. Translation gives CASSQGGVVSSAEAFF.

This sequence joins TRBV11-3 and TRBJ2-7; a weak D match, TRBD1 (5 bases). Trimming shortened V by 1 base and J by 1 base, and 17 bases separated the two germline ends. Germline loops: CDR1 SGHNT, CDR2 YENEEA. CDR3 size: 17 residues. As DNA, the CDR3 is TGTGCCAGCAGCTTAGGAACTACTCCCGGACATTCCTACGAGCAGTACTTC. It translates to CASSLGTTPGHSYEQYF.

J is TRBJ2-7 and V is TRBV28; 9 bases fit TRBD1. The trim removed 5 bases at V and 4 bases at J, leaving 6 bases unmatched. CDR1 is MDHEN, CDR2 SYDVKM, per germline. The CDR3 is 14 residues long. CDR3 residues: CASSPGQGWYEQYF. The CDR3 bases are TGTGCCAGCAGTCCGGGACAGGGTTGGTACGAGCAGTACTTC.

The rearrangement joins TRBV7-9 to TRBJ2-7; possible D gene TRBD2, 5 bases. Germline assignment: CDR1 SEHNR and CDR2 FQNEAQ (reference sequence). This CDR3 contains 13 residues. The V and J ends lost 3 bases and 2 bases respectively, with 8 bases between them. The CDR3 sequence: CASSLSGTYEQYF. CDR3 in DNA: TGTGCCAGCAGCTTGAGCGGAACCTACGAGCAGTACTTC.

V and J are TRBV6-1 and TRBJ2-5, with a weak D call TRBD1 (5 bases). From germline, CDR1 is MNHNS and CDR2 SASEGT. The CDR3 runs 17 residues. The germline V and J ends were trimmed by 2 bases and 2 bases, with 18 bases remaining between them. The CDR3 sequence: CASSEYQGRVGQETQYF. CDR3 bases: TGTGCCAGCAGTGAATACCAGGGTCGGGTAGGGCAAGAGACCCAGTACTTC.

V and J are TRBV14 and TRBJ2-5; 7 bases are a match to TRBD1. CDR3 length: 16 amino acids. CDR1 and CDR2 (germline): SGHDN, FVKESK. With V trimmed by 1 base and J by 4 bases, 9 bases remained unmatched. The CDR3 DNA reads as TGTGCCAGCAGCCAAGGTTTTAAAAGGGGGCGAGAGACCCAGTACTTC. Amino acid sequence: CASSQGFKRGRETQYF. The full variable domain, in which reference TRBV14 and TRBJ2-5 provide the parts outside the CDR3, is EAGVTQFPSHSVIEKGQTVTLRCDPISGHDNLYWYRRVMGKEIKFLLHFVKESKQDESGMPNNRFLAERTGGTYSTLKVQPAELEDSGVYFCASSQGFKRGRETQYFGPGTRLLVL.

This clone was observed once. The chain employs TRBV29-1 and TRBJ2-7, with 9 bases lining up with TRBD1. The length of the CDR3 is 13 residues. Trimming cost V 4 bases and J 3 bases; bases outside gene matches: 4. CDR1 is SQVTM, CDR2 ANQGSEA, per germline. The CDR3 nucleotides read TGCAGCGTTGTCTGGGACAGGGTCTACGAGCAGTACTTC. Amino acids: CSVVWDRVYEQYF.

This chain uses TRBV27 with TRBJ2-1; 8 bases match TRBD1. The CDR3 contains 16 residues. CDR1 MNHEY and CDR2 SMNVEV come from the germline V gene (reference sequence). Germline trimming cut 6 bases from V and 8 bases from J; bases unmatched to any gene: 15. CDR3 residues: CASSPSSWDRYDEQFF. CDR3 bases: TGTGCCAGCAGCCCATCCTCTTGGGACAGGTACGATGAGCAGTTCTTC.

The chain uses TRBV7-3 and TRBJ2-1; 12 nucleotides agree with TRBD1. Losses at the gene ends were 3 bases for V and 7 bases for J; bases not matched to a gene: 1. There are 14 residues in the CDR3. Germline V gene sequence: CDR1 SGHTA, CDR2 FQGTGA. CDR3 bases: TGTGCCAGCAGCTTGGGACAGGGGGCTAATGAGCAGTTCTTC. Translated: CASSLGQGANEQFF.

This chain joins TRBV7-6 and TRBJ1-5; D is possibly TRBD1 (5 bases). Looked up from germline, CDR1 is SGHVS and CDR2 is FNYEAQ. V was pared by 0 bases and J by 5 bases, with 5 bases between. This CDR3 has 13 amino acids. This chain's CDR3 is CASSLAGDQPQHF. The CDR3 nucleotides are TGTGCCAGCAGCTTAGCAGGGGATCAGCCCCAGCATTTT.

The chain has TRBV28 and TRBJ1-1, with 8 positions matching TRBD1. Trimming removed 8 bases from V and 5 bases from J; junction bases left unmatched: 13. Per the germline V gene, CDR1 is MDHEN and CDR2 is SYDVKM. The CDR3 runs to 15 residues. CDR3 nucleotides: TGTGCCAGCCTTCGGTCAGGGGGCCCTCGGACTGAAGCTTTCTTT. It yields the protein CASLRSGGPRTEAFF.

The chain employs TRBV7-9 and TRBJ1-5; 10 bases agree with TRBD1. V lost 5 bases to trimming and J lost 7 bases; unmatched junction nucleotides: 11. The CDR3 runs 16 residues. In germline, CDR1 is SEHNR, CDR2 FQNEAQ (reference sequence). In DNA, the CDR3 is TGTGCCAGCAGCAGGTGGGACAGGGGCGAAAAACAGCCCCAGCATTTT. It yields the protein CASSRWDRGEKQPQHF.

The CDR3 here is CASSVLDRGTRGYTF. CDR3 coding DNA: TGTGCCAGCAGCGTTCTGGACAGGGGGACTAGAGGCTACACCTTC. The chain joins TRBV7-9 to TRBJ1-2; TRBD1 matches 10 bases. V gave up 5 bases and J gave up 8 bases; unmatched junction bases: 11. The CDR3 runs to 15 residues. Per the germline V gene, CDR1 is SEHNR and CDR2 is FQNEAQ (reference sequence).